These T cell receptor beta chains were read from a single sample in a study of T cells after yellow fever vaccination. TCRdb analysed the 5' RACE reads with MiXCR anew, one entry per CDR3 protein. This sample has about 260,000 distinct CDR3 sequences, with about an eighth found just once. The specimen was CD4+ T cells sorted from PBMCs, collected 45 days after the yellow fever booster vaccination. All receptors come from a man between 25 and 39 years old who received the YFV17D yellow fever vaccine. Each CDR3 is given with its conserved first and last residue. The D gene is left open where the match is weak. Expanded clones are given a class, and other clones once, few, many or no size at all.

cdr3_nt: TGTGCCAGCAGGGACCGAAGGGGCATGAACACTGAAGCTTTCTTT
cdr3_aa: CASRDRRGMNTEAFF
j_call: TRBJ1-1
v_call: TRBV7-8
d_call: .
clone_size: few

cdr3_nt: TGCAGTGCGGGGTGGAACGCAGATACGCAGTATTTT
cdr3_aa: CSAGWNADTQYF
j_call: TRBJ2-3
v_call: TRBV20-1
d_call: .
clone_size: few

cdr3_nt: TGCAGTGCTAGAAAGCAGGGCGCAGATACGCAGTATTTT
cdr3_aa: CSARKQGADTQYF
j_call: TRBJ2-3
v_call: TRBV20-1
d_call: .
clone_size: .

cdr3_nt: TGTGCCAGCAGCTTCGGGCCAGCGGGGGGCACAGATACGCAGTATTTT
cdr3_aa: CASSFGPAGGTDTQYF
j_call: TRBJ2-3
v_call: TRBV7-2
d_call: TRBD2
clone_size: .

cdr3_nt: TGTGCCAGCAGCTTGGATTGGAGTGAGCAGTTCTTC
cdr3_aa: CASSLDWSEQFF
j_call: TRBJ2-1
v_call: TRBV5-5
d_call: .
clone_size: few

cdr3_nt: TGCAGTGCTAGAGATGGGGCGAAGCTGAACACTGAAGCTTTCTTT
cdr3_aa: CSARDGAKLNTEAFF
j_call: TRBJ1-1
v_call: TRBV20-1
d_call: .
clone_size: .

cdr3_nt: TGTGCCAGCAGCTTTGACAGGTCGGGGCGCGAGCAGTACTTC
cdr3_aa: CASSFDRSGREQYF
j_call: TRBJ2-7
v_call: TRBV5-6
d_call: .
clone_size: .

cdr3_nt: TGCAGTGGGGTCGGAGGAGGCAATCAGCCCCAGCATTTT
cdr3_aa: CSGVGGGNQPQHF
j_call: TRBJ1-5
v_call: TRBV20-1
d_call: .
clone_size: .

cdr3_nt: TGCAGCGTTGGAGCAGCGGGAGGGTTGGAGACCCAGTACTTC
cdr3_aa: CSVGAAGGLETQYF
j_call: TRBJ2-5
v_call: TRBV29-1
d_call: TRBD2
clone_size: few

cdr3_nt: TGCAGTGCCCGGGGGGGCGGGGGAAAATCTAACGAGCAGTACTTC
cdr3_aa: CSARGGGGKSNEQYF
j_call: TRBJ2-7
v_call: TRBV20-1
d_call: TRBD2
clone_size: .

cdr3_nt: TGTGCCAGCAGTTACTCCGGGGGGGGGTACAATGAGCAGTTCTTC
cdr3_aa: CASSYSGGGYNEQFF
j_call: TRBJ2-1
v_call: TRBV6-5
d_call: TRBD2
clone_size: few

cdr3_nt: TGTGCCAGCAGTCTAGGACAGGGGATCCAGCCCCAGCATTTT
cdr3_aa: CASSLGQGIQPQHF
j_call: TRBJ1-5
v_call: TRBV12-3/TRBV12-4
d_call: TRBD1
clone_size: many

cdr3_nt: TGTGCCAGCAGTCGACGCCCTACGGGTCTCACCCTGAGCACAGATACGCAGTATTTT
cdr3_aa: CASSRRPTGLTLSTDTQYF
j_call: TRBJ2-3
v_call: TRBV6-4
d_call: .
clone_size: few

cdr3_nt: TGCGCCAGCAGCCTCGCTGGGGGTGAAGCTTTCTTT
cdr3_aa: CASSLAGGEAFF
j_call: TRBJ1-1
v_call: TRBV4-3
d_call: .
clone_size: few

cdr3_nt: TGTGCCAGCAGCTTGGATTCAGGGTACGAGCAGTACTTC
cdr3_aa: CASSLDSGYEQYF
j_call: TRBJ2-7
v_call: TRBV5-4
d_call: .
clone_size: few

cdr3_nt: TGTGCCACCAGTGACCCGGGACTAGCGGACAGCTCCTACAATGAGCAGTTCTTC
cdr3_aa: CATSDPGLADSSYNEQFF
j_call: TRBJ2-1
v_call: TRBV24-1
d_call: TRBD2
clone_size: .

cdr3_nt: TGTGCCAGCAGCTTAAGGTCCCGACAGACCGGGACTAGCGGGAGAAATGAGCAGTTCTTC
cdr3_aa: CASSLRSRQTGTSGRNEQFF
j_call: TRBJ2-1
v_call: TRBV7-3
d_call: TRBD2
clone_size: .

cdr3_nt: TGTGCCAGCAGCTTAGGCGGGGGTCAGGAGACCCAGTACTTC
cdr3_aa: CASSLGGGQETQYF
j_call: TRBJ2-5
v_call: TRBV7-2
d_call: TRBD2
clone_size: many

cdr3_nt: TGCAGTGCTTCCAGCGGGAGACGAAACAATGAGCAGTTCTTC
cdr3_aa: CSASSGRRNNEQFF
j_call: TRBJ2-1
v_call: TRBV20-1
d_call: TRBD2
clone_size: .

cdr3_nt: TGTGCCAGCAGCGTAGTCCGTGGCGGGGAGCTGTTTTTT
cdr3_aa: CASSVVRGGELFF
j_call: TRBJ2-2
v_call: TRBV9
d_call: .
clone_size: .

cdr3_nt: TGCGCCAGCAGCCAAGATGGTTCGGGGTTAGAAGCTTTCTTT
cdr3_aa: CASSQDGSGLEAFF
j_call: TRBJ1-1
v_call: TRBV4-3
d_call: .
clone_size: once

cdr3_nt: TGCAGTGCCCCCGGCAGGGGGCTTGGGACCCAGTACTTC
cdr3_aa: CSAPGRGLGTQYF
j_call: TRBJ2-5
v_call: TRBV20-1
d_call: TRBD1
clone_size: few

cdr3_nt: TGTGCCGCTCAGGACGGCCTCAATCAGCCCCAGCATTTT
cdr3_aa: CAAQDGLNQPQHF
j_call: TRBJ1-5
v_call: TRBV19
d_call: .
clone_size: few

cdr3_nt: TGTGCCAGCAGATTGGGGGAGGGGACAGCAAACACTGAAGCTTTCTTT
cdr3_aa: CASRLGEGTANTEAFF
j_call: TRBJ1-1
v_call: TRBV7-9
d_call: TRBD1
clone_size: .

cdr3_nt: TGTGCCAGCAGCCGGGACAGTACTACCGGGGGGACCCAGTACTTC
cdr3_aa: CASSRDSTTGGTQYF
j_call: TRBJ2-5
v_call: TRBV7-2
d_call: .
clone_size: .

cdr3_nt: TGTGCCAGCAGCCCCCCTGTGGGAGGGCTCCGGGGTACGCAGTATTTT
cdr3_aa: CASSPPVGGLRGTQYF
j_call: TRBJ2-3
v_call: TRBV7-2
d_call: TRBD2
clone_size: .

cdr3_nt: TGTGCCAGTAGTATAGCGGGGCTAGCGGGTCGCGATGAGCAGTTCTTC
cdr3_aa: CASSIAGLAGRDEQFF
j_call: TRBJ2-1
v_call: TRBV19
d_call: TRBD2
clone_size: few

cdr3_nt: TGTGCCAGCAGCCTTAACAGGGGATCCGGGGAGCTGTTTTTT
cdr3_aa: CASSLNRGSGELFF
j_call: TRBJ2-2
v_call: TRBV14
d_call: TRBD1
clone_size: few

cdr3_nt: TGTGCCAGCAGTTTAGGGGCCAAAAAGGATACGCAGTATTTT
cdr3_aa: CASSLGAKKDTQYF
j_call: TRBJ2-3
v_call: TRBV12-3/TRBV12-4
d_call: .
clone_size: .

cdr3_nt: TGTGCCAGCAGCTCTCCCAGACAGGGCGGCTATGGCTACACCTTC
cdr3_aa: CASSSPRQGGYGYTF
j_call: TRBJ1-2
v_call: TRBV7-8
d_call: TRBD1
clone_size: .

cdr3_nt: TGCAGTGCTAGAGACGGTAGGATGGGTGAAGCTTTCTTT
cdr3_aa: CSARDGRMGEAFF
j_call: TRBJ1-1
v_call: TRBV20-1
d_call: .
clone_size: .

cdr3_nt: TGTGCCAGCAGCTGTAGCGGGAGGGCCTCCTACGAGCAGTACTTC
cdr3_aa: CASSCSGRASYEQYF
j_call: TRBJ2-7
v_call: TRBV3-1
d_call: TRBD2
clone_size: .

cdr3_nt: TGTGCCAGCAGCTCCCAGACAGGGTATCAGCCCCAGCATTTT
cdr3_aa: CASSSQTGYQPQHF
j_call: TRBJ1-5
v_call: TRBV7-2
d_call: TRBD1
clone_size: .

cdr3_nt: TGTGCCAGCAGCTTGGCTAGCGGGAGCGTCGGGGAGCTGTTTTTT
cdr3_aa: CASSLASGSVGELFF
j_call: TRBJ2-2
v_call: TRBV5-6
d_call: TRBD2
clone_size: .

cdr3_nt: TGTGCCAGCAGTGACCTAGGGACGGGGGACAATGAGCAGTTCTTC
cdr3_aa: CASSDLGTGDNEQFF
j_call: TRBJ2-1
v_call: TRBV25-1
d_call: .
clone_size: .

cdr3_nt: TGTGCCAGTAGTATGAGGGGTAGCGGGAGACCAGATACGCAGTATTTT
cdr3_aa: CASSMRGSGRPDTQYF
j_call: TRBJ2-3
v_call: TRBV19
d_call: TRBD2
clone_size: .

cdr3_nt: TGCAGTGCTAGTAGAGCCTACGAGCAGTACTTC
cdr3_aa: CSASRAYEQYF
j_call: TRBJ2-7
v_call: TRBV20-1
d_call: .
clone_size: few

cdr3_nt: TGCAGCGTTGTCCCAGGGGTAAATGAGCAGTTCTTC
cdr3_aa: CSVVPGVNEQFF
j_call: TRBJ2-1
v_call: TRBV29-1
d_call: .
clone_size: .

cdr3_nt: TGTGCCAGCTCACCCGACAGGACAGGCACAGGGGGGCAGTATTTT
cdr3_aa: CASSPDRTGTGGQYF
j_call: TRBJ2-3
v_call: TRBV18
d_call: TRBD1
clone_size: .

cdr3_nt: TGTGCCAGCAGTTTCGCAGATAATTTTAACTATGGCTACACCTTC
cdr3_aa: CASSFADNFNYGYTF
j_call: TRBJ1-2
v_call: TRBV28
d_call: .
clone_size: few

cdr3_nt: TGTGCCAGCAGCTCCCCCGGGGGAGAGCAGTTCTTC
cdr3_aa: CASSSPGGEQFF
j_call: TRBJ2-1
v_call: TRBV7-3
d_call: .
clone_size: .

cdr3_nt: TGTGCCAGCAGTGAAGGGTCTAGCGGGAGACATGAGCAGTTCTTC
cdr3_aa: CASSEGSSGRHEQFF
j_call: TRBJ2-1
v_call: TRBV2
d_call: TRBD2
clone_size: few

cdr3_nt: TGTGCCAGCGGAGCAGGGAGATTAATGAACACCGGGGAGCTGTTTTTT
cdr3_aa: CASGAGRLMNTGELFF
j_call: TRBJ2-2
v_call: TRBV7-8
d_call: .
clone_size: few

cdr3_nt: TGTGCCAGCAGCCTACGGACTGCTGAAGAGACCCAGTACTTC
cdr3_aa: CASSLRTAEETQYF
j_call: TRBJ2-5
v_call: TRBV7-2
d_call: .
clone_size: .

cdr3_nt: TGCAGTGCTAGGCTACCCTCCTCCTACGAGCAGTACTTC
cdr3_aa: CSARLPSSYEQYF
j_call: TRBJ2-7
v_call: TRBV20-1
d_call: .
clone_size: few

cdr3_nt: TGTGCCATCAGCGACAGGGGGCCGGACGGGGAGCTGTTTTTT
cdr3_aa: CAISDRGPDGELFF
j_call: TRBJ2-2
v_call: TRBV10-3
d_call: TRBD1
clone_size: many

cdr3_nt: TGTGCCAGCTCAGCAAACCGGCAGGGGGTTCTCAAAGAGCAGTTCTTC
cdr3_aa: CASSANRQGVLKEQFF
j_call: TRBJ2-1
v_call: TRBV18
d_call: TRBD1
clone_size: many

cdr3_nt: TGTGCCAGTAGTAGCTCTAGCGGGAACTACGAGCAGTACTTC
cdr3_aa: CASSSSSGNYEQYF
j_call: TRBJ2-7
v_call: TRBV19
d_call: TRBD2
clone_size: .

cdr3_nt: TGTGCCAGCAGCTTCCTTCAACTAGCGGGAAGCGACGAGCAGTACTTC
cdr3_aa: CASSFLQLAGSDEQYF
j_call: TRBJ2-7
v_call: TRBV7-2
d_call: TRBD2
clone_size: few

cdr3_nt: TGTGCCAGCAGCTTGGCCGGGACAGGGGGTGAAGAGACCCAGTACTTC
cdr3_aa: CASSLAGTGGEETQYF
j_call: TRBJ2-5
v_call: TRBV5-6
d_call: TRBD1
clone_size: .

cdr3_nt: TGCAGTGCTAGTTTGGGGTCCTACAATGAGCAGTTCTTC
cdr3_aa: CSASLGSYNEQFF
j_call: TRBJ2-1
v_call: TRBV20-1
d_call: .
clone_size: few

cdr3_nt: TGTGCCACCAGTGGAGTGACAACCCCCAGCACAGATACGCAGTATTTT
cdr3_aa: CATSGVTTPSTDTQYF
j_call: TRBJ2-3
v_call: TRBV24-1
d_call: .
clone_size: .

cdr3_nt: TGTGCCAGCAGCTTAGGACCAGTAGGAGCTGAAGCTTTCTTT
cdr3_aa: CASSLGPVGAEAFF
j_call: TRBJ1-1
v_call: TRBV7-2
d_call: .
clone_size: few

cdr3_nt: TGTGCCAGCAGCCAGTCCTCGGGACTATTCACAGATACGCAGTATTTT
cdr3_aa: CASSQSSGLFTDTQYF
j_call: TRBJ2-3
v_call: TRBV7-8
d_call: TRBD2
clone_size: .

cdr3_nt: TGTGCCAGTAGTATTTCCGGGGGGCACAATCAGCCCCAGCATTTT
cdr3_aa: CASSISGGHNQPQHF
j_call: TRBJ1-5
v_call: TRBV19
d_call: .
clone_size: few

cdr3_nt: TGCGCCAGCAGCTTGGGCTCGGGGAACACTGAAGCTTTCTTT
cdr3_aa: CASSLGSGNTEAFF
j_call: TRBJ1-1
v_call: TRBV5-1
d_call: .
clone_size: .